One and the same sample provided the 9 T cell receptor beta chains below, sequenced in a study of blood T cell repertoires in COVID-19. Sequenced by immunoSEQ multiplex PCR; TCRdb stores in-frame clones only, minus some. The sample gives roughly 520,000 clones, around 89% of which show up once; approximately 1.8% is in the top ten. Sequencing was done on a sample of PBMCs or T cells enriched from blood (not recorded which). The source is a middle-aged woman who had recovered from COVID-19.

The gene calls are TRBV6-5 and TRBJ1-1, with D tentatively TRBD1 (5 bases). Per germline, CDR1 MNHEY and CDR2 SVGAGI. CDR3 length: 16 amino acids. Trimming cost V 0 bases and J 3 bases, with 14 bases left between them. The CDR3 sequence: CASSYSIRLTDTEAFF. The CDR3 region has the DNA TGTGCCAGCAGTTACTCGATAAGACTGACAGACACTGAAGCTTTCTTT.

The chain couples TRBV5-1 to TRBJ1-1; 10 nucleotides line up with TRBD1. This CDR3 has 15 residues. The V gene's germline CDR1 is SGHRS and CDR2 YFSETQ. V gave up 0 bases and J gave up 6 bases; unmatched junction bases: 5. The CDR3 DNA sequence: TGCGCCAGCAGCTTGGTGGGACAGGGGTACCCTGAAGCTTTCTTT. It translates to CASSLVGQGYPEAFF. Together with reference TRBV5-1 and TRBJ1-1, the CDR3 gives the full variable domain: KAGVTQTPRYLIKTRGQQVTLSCSPISGHRSVSWYQQTPGQGLQFLFEYFSETQRNKGNFPGRFSGRQFSNSRSEMNVSTLELGDSALYLCASSLVGQGYPEAFFGQGTRLTVV.

The chain recombines TRBV15 with TRBJ1-2; D is ambiguous. The CDR3 has 15 amino acids. Germline V gene data show CDR1 as LNHNV and CDR2 as YYDKDF (reference sequence). The V end lost 1 base, the J end lost 3 bases, and 12 bases lay between the germline ends. The CDR3 DNA sequence: TGTGCCACCAGCAGAGGGCGGGGTGCAGACTATGGCTACACCTTC. Encoded protein: CATSRGRGADYGYTF.

The V and J genes are TRBV5-5 and TRBJ1-1, with 8 positions matching TRBD1. Germline CDR1 reads SGHKS; CDR2 reads YYEKEE (reference sequence). V was pared by 4 bases and J by 2 bases, with 7 bases of the junction left unmatched. This CDR3 spans 15 amino acids. CDR3 in amino acids: CASSVYRGSNTEAFF. DNA for the CDR3: TGTGCCAGCAGCGTCTACAGGGGGAGTAACACTGAAGCTTTCTTT.

This chain joins TRBV10-3 and TRBJ2-5; D is possibly TRBD2 (5 bases). The germline CDR1 and CDR2 sequences are ENHRY and SYGVKD. Trimming took off 6 bases at V and 7 bases at J, with 15 bases between the two ends. There are 13 residues in the CDR3. The CDR3 reads CAIRGRQSVTQYF. The CDR3 DNA reads as TGTGCCATCAGGGGGAGACAAAGCGTGACCCAGTACTTC.

The chain links TRBV3-1 (or the pseudogene TRBV3-2) to TRBJ1-1; D is ambiguous. The length of the CDR3 is 17 residues. Germline values: CDR1 LGHDT, CDR2 YNNKEL (reference sequence). The V and J ends lost 0 bases and 0 bases respectively, with 14 bases between them. The CDR3 loop reads CASSQDRRTYMNTEAFF. CDR3 coding DNA: TGTGCCAGCAGCCAAGATCGAAGGACTTACATGAACACTGAAGCTTTCTTT.

The V gene is TRBV4-3, the J gene TRBJ1-2; D perhaps matches TRBD1 (6 bases). CDR1 and CDR2 from the germline V gene are LGHNA and YSLEER. The ends were cut back, 3 bases at V and 7 bases at J, with 27 bases in the middle. CDR3 length equals 18 residues. The CDR3 protein is CASSQLGQGSGPKSGYTF. DNA for the CDR3: TGCGCCAGCAGCCAGCTAGGGCAGGGGTCGGGCCCAAAGAGTGGCTACACCTTC.

V gene TRBV11-2 combines with J gene TRBJ1-1; the D gene is possibly TRBD1 (6 bases). The CDR3 runs 12 residues. V was clipped by 5 bases and J by 8 bases, with 12 bases between them. In germline, CDR1 is SGHAT, CDR2 FQNNGV. CDR3 bases: TGTGCCAGCAGCGAAGACAGGATCGAAGCTTTCTTT. It translates to CASSEDRIEAFF.

The rearrangement uses TRBV19 and TRBJ1-1; 8 bases fit TRBD1. Germline CDR1 LNHDA, CDR2 SQIVND (reference sequence). The CDR3 spans 13 residues. V trimming: 8 bases; J trimming: 4 bases; junction bases outside the gene matches: 6. In nucleotides, the CDR3 is TGTGCCAGTGCAACACAGGGGGTCACTGAAGCTTTCTTT. It translates to CASATQGVTEAFF. Full variable domain (rest looked up from reference TRBV19 and TRBJ1-1): DGGITQSPKYLFRKEGQNVTLSCEQNLNHDAMYWYRQDPGQGLRLIYYSQIVNDFQKGDIAEGYSVSREKKESFPLTVTSAQKNPTAFYLCASATQGVTEAFFGQGTRLTVV.